These 18 T cell receptor beta chains came from one sample sequenced in a study of T-cell memory formation after mild COVID-19 (dated by TCRdb to 2020 to 2023). The library was obtained by 5' RACE. The listed sequencing device is Illumina NovaSeq 6000. TCRdb cleaned the public reads at Q25 with fastp, built clones with MiXCR and kept in-frame beta chains. Each CDR3 protein appears once, grouped with its most common genes and DNA. The sample table contains fewer than 140,000 distinct CDR3 sequences; only one count was recorded for under 15% of them. The ten biggest clones cover around 26% of the sample. Material: PBMCs or a T cell subset sorted from them (not recorded which). The receptors were sampled from an adult woman who had mild COVID-19 (a few samples of this study predate the infection). The sample titles of this study are shuffled in the database, so cell type and time point are left out; the donor was told from shared clones.

This clonotype is labeled medium-sized. The chain uses TRBV5-1 and TRBJ2-7, with 11 bases matching TRBD2. Per germline, CDR1 SGHRS and CDR2 YFSETQ. The J segment lost 3 bases and the V segment lost 4 bases, leaving 6 bases of the junction unmatched. There are 15 residues in the CDR3. CDR3 sequence: CASSERLAGRYEQYF. The CDR3 nucleotides read TGCGCCAGCAGCGAGCGACTAGCGGGACGCTACGAGCAGTACTTC.

In this sample, this clonotype turned up a few times. V and J are TRBV7-6 and TRBJ1-5; the D is unclear. Germline assignment: CDR1 SGHVS and CDR2 FNYEAQ. This CDR3 has 15 amino acids. Trimming pared 1 base from V and 0 bases from J, leaving 7 bases between. For the CDR3, the DNA is TGTGCCAGCAGCTTAGATGAGAATAGCAATCAGCCCCAGCATTTT. Amino acids: CASSLDENSNQPQHF.

This clonotype was detected only a few times. The chain employs TRBV25-1 and TRBJ1-5; the D gene is possibly TRBD1 (5 bases). Germline CDR1 reads MGHDK; CDR2 reads SYGVNS. The CDR3 sequence is 19 residues long. V was shortened by 3 bases and J by 4 bases, with 25 bases between the two germline ends. In DNA form, the CDR3 reads TGTGCCAGCAGTGACCGGGCAACCCAGGCGGGGGACCCTAATCAGCCCCAGCATTTT. Translated: CASSDRATQAGDPNQPQHF.

This clonotype was detected only a few times. This chain uses TRBV19 with TRBJ2-3, with 8 nucleotides matching TRBD1. The junction had 4 bases not matched to a gene; V was cut back by 5 bases and J by 0 bases. Germline-derived CDR1 and CDR2 are LNHDA and SQIVND (reference sequence). The CDR3 sequence is 15 residues long. The CDR3 here is CASSRTGTSTDTQYF. CDR3 coding DNA: TGTGCCAGTAGTCGGACAGGGACCAGCACAGATACGCAGTATTTT.

The chain has TRBV4-3 and TRBJ2-4; D unresolved. The CDR3 contains 16 residues. Trimming took off 0 bases at V and 0 bases at J, with 9 bases between the two ends. Per the germline V gene, CDR1 is LGHNA and CDR2 is YSLEER. The CDR3 DNA sequence: TGCGCCAGCAGCCAAGATTTGACGGGAGCCAAAAACATTCAGTACTTC. Its translation is CASSQDLTGAKNIQYF.

This clonotype was seen many times. The V and J genes are TRBV30 and TRBJ2-5; 11 positions agree with TRBD2. Germline CDR1 is GTSNPN and CDR2 is SVGIG (reference sequence). This CDR3 spans 18 amino acids. V lost 1 base and J lost 1; bases outside the gene matches: 11. CDR3 nucleotides: TGTGCCTGGAGTGCCGATCCGGGACTAGCGGTAATCCAAGAGACCCAGTACTTC. Translated, it gives CAWSADPGLAVIQETQYF.

This clonotype turned up a few times. The rearrangement links TRBV19 to TRBJ2-7; unclear D gene. The germline V and J ends were trimmed by 1 base and 3 bases, with 7 bases remaining between them. This CDR3 is 13 amino acids long. Germline V CDR1 and CDR2: LNHDA, SQIVND (reference sequence). The CDR3 region has the DNA TGTGCCAGTAGTATAGGTGCAAGCTACGAGCAGTACTTC. Translated: CASSIGASYEQYF.

The V call is TRBV11-3, the J call TRBJ1-1; possible D gene TRBD1, 6 bases. With 2 bases removed from V and 5 bases from J, the gap between germline ends came to 15 bases. This CDR3 region has 15 residues. Germline V CDR1 and CDR2: SGHNT, YENEEA. CDR3: CASSLQQGSLTEAFF. CDR3 sequence (DNA): TGTGCCAGCAGCTTACAACAGGGTTCTTTAACTGAAGCTTTCTTT.

This clonotype was recorded a few times. The chain recombines TRBV20-1 with TRBJ2-1; 7 bases match TRBD1. Germline V CDR1 and CDR2: DFQATT, SNEGSKA (reference sequence). The CDR3 has 15 residues. V shed 0 bases and J 9 bases; nucleotides not matched to a gene: 11. The CDR3 reads CSARDLRTGESEQFF. CDR3 nucleotides: TGCAGTGCTAGAGATCTGAGAACAGGGGAGAGTGAGCAGTTCTTC.

A few counts support this clonotype. This chain uses TRBV20-1 with TRBJ2-1; TRBD2 aligns across 11 bases. The CDR3 covers 18 residues. J gave up 2 bases and V 5 bases, and 14 bases lay outside the gene matches. Germline assignment: CDR1 DFQATT and CDR2 SNEGSKA (reference sequence). CDR3 bases: TGCAGTGCTCACCCGACTTTACCGACTAGCGGGGCCTACAATGAGCAGTTCTTC. Protein sequence: CSAHPTLPTSGAYNEQFF.

This clonotype was found a few times. The chain has TRBV4-1 and TRBJ2-6; D tentatively fits TRBD1 or TRBD2 (5 bases each). The CDR3 contains 17 residues. Deletions cut 3 bases from V and 0 bases from J, with 12 bases between. Germline V gene sequence: CDR1 MGHRA, CDR2 YSYEKL. CDR3 bases: TGCGCCAGCAGCCAGGGACCGCCGAGCTCTGGGGCCAACGTCCTGACTTTC. Its translation is CASSQGPPSSGANVLTF.

This clonotype occurred a few times. The genes are TRBV28 and TRBJ1-5; D uncertain. CDR1 is MDHEN, CDR2 SYDVKM, per germline. V dropped 7 bases and J dropped 5 bases, with 12 bases sitting between them. The CDR3 loop spans 13 amino acids. CDR3 nucleotides: TGTGCCAGCAACCCTAGACTCTATCAGCCCCAGCATTTT. Its translation: CASNPRLYQPQHF.

This clonotype was detected only a few times. This chain links TRBV27 with TRBJ2-7; a weak D match, TRBD1 (5 bases). The CDR3 has 14 residues. Looked up from germline, CDR1 is MNHEY and CDR2 is SMNVEV (reference sequence). Trimming stripped 0 bases from V and 3 bases from J, with 9 bases between. CDR3 in DNA: TGTGCCAGCAGTTTATCTTCGCAGGGCTACGAGCAGTACTTC. Translated, it gives CASSLSSQGYEQYF.

This clonotype came up a few times. This chain joins TRBV5-1 and TRBJ2-3; 10 nucleotides agree with TRBD1. Germline V gene sequence: CDR1 SGHRS, CDR2 YFSETQ. This CDR3 region has 16 residues. The ends lost 3 bases at V and 2 bases at J; junction bases unmatched: 6. The CDR3 sequence is CASSYAGQGFTDTQYF. The CDR3 nucleotides are TGCGCCAGCAGCTATGCGGGACAGGGGTTCACAGATACGCAGTATTTT. Variable domain in full (rest from reference TRBV5-1 and TRBJ2-3): KAGVTQTPRYLIKTRGQQVTLSCSPISGHRSVSWYQQTPGQGLQFLFEYFSETQRNKGNFPGRFSGRQFSNSRSEMNVSTLELGDSALYLCASSYAGQGFTDTQYFGPGTRLTVL.

The chain combines TRBV11-2 with TRBJ1-4; TRBD1 matches at 12 bases. The V and J ends lost 4 bases and 8 bases, in that order; junction bases with no gene match: 2. Per the germline V gene, CDR1 is SGHAT and CDR2 is FQNNGV. The CDR3 is made up of 14 amino acids. CDR3: CASSWGQGAEKLFF. The DNA for the CDR3 is TGTGCCAGCAGCTGGGGACAGGGGGCGGAAAAACTGTTTTTT.

This chain joins TRBV5-4 and TRBJ2-7; D possibly corresponds to TRBD2 (7 bases). Trimming removed 3 bases from V and 6 bases from J, with 16 bases in between. From germline, CDR1 is SGHNT and CDR2 YYREEE (reference sequence). The CDR3 is 14 amino acids. CDR3 amino acids: CASSWRGGAPEQYF. In DNA form, the CDR3 reads TGTGCCAGCAGCTGGAGGGGGGGGGCCCCCGAGCAGTACTTC.

There are a few counts of this clonotype. The chain has TRBV4-1 and TRBJ2-1; 10 bases align to TRBD2. Losses at the gene ends were 4 bases for V and 0 bases for J; bases not matched to a gene: 3. CDR3 length: 16 residues. The germline gives CDR1 MGHRA, CDR2 YSYEKL. CDR3 nucleotides: TGCGCCAGCAGCCTGCCTAGCGGGGGCTCCTACAATGAGCAGTTCTTC. Translating gives CASSLPSGGSYNEQFF.

This chain joins TRBV2 and TRBJ1-6; the match to TRBD1 covers 7 bases. Trimming cost V 7 bases and J 7 bases; bases outside gene matches: 7. The CDR3 spans 14 residues. Germline CDR1 and CDR2: SNHLY and FYNNEI. The CDR3 DNA reads as TGTGCCAGCAAGACAGGGCTCGGGAATTCACCCCTCCACTTT. Protein sequence: CASKTGLGNSPLHF.